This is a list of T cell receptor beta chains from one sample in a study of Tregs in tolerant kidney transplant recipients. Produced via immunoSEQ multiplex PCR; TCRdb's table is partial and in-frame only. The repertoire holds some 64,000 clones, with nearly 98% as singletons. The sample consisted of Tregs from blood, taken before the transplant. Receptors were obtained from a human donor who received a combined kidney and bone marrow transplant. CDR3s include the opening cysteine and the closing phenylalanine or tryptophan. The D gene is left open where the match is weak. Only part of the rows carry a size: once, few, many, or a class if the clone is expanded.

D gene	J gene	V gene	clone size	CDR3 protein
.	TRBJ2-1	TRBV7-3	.	CASSLLLVCRFF
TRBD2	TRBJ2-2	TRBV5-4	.	CASSLRASGGPYIGELFF
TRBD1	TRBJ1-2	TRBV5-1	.	CASSRRTGSYHYGYTF
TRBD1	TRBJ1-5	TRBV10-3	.	CAIRDRNQPQHF
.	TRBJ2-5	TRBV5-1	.	CASSLAGYQETQYF
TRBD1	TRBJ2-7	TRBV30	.	CAWSPGQGQLQQYF
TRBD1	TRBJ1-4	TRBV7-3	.	CASSLTGYRGEKLFF
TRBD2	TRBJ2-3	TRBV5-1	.	CASSLGGGEPDTQYF
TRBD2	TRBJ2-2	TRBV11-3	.	CASSLRGRSTGELFF
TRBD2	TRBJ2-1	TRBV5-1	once	CASSLLTTSGGEGFF
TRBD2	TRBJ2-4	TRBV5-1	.	CASSLGGGANIQYF
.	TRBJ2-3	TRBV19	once	CASSFGNTHSTDTQYF
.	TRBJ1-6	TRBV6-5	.	CASGQSVTPLHF
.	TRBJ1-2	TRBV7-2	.	CASSLPTLGQRYTF
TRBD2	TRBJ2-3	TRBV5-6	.	CASSLAGLVGVTDTQYF
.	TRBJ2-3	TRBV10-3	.	CAISGWRDQDTDTQYF
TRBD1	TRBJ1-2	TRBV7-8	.	CASSEVRQGLNGYTF
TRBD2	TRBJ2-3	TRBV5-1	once	CASSLAPGGGRADTQYF
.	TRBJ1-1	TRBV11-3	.	CASSLDVAEAFF
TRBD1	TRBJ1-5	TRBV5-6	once	CASSRRDRANQPQHF
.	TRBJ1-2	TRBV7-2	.	CASSPDRHGYTF
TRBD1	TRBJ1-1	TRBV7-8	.	CASSLAEGGYNTEAFF
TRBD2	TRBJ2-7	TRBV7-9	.	CASSLTRGGDYEQYF